This T cell receptor beta chain stems from a study of T cells in Graves' hyperthyroidism and ophthalmopathy. What was amplified from RNA transcripts were TCR beta CDR3 regions. During a first-round RT-PCR of the TCR CDR3, the HTBI primer set was used. TCRdb analysed the multiplex PCR reads with MiXCR anew, one entry per CDR3 protein. The table records about 480,000 distinct CDR3 sequences, approximately 25% of them present only once. The CDR3 sequence is 15 residues long. CDR1 and CDR2 (germline): DFQATT, SNEGSKA (reference sequence). V trimming: 1 base; J trimming: 4 bases; junction bases outside the gene matches: 4.

Sample: blood. The sequence was obtained from a woman aged 25 to 39 with Graves' ophthalmopathy. The chain recombines TRBV20-1 with TRBJ1-3; TRBD1 agrees at 10 bases. This CDR3 reads CSARVGTGAGNTIYF. The CDR3 DNA reads TGCAGTGCTAGAGTTGGGACAGGGGCAGGAAACACCATATATTTT.